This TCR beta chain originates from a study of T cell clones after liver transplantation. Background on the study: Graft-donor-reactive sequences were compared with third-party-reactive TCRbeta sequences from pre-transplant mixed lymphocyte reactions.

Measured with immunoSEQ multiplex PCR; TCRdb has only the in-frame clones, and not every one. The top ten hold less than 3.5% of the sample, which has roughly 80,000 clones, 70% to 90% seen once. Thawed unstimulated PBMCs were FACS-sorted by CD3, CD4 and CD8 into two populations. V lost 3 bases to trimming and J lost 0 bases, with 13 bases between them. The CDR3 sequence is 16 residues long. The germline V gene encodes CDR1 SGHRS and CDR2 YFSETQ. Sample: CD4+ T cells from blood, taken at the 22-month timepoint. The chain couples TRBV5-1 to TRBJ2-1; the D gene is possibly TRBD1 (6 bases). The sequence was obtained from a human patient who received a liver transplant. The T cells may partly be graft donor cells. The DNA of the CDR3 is TGCGCCAGCAGCTGGACAATAGGGGGCTCCTACAATGAGCAGTTCTTC. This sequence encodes CASSWTIGGSYNEQFF.